Described below is a single TCR beta chain sequence and its context. This clonotype was picked up a small number of times. Its antigen has not been determined. The sample holds no much larger clone one base away, and base qualities are not on file. The label giving this sample's treatment or condition can be read as: roughly 11-day PBMC culture with coronavirus spike peptide pools or control peptides (ViraFEST assay). CD4+ T cells from unexposed donors were collected before the COVID-19 pandemic (2011-2018). The study used the ViraFEST assay, which expanded antigen-specific T cells with peptide pools and then identified expanded clonotypes by TCR sequencing. Each well held around 2 million PBMCs cultured in IMDM containing approximately 5% human AB serum and 9 to 10 IU/ml IL-2, with approximately 9.2 ug/ml peptide pools added. Half of the culture medium was replaced with fresh IL-2-containing medium on days 3 and 7. After approximately 11 days of culture, CD4+ T cells were isolated by negative selection with the EasySep CD4+ T cell isolation kit. As far as cell numbers permitted, CD4+ T cells from unexposed donors were tested for reactivity against SARS-CoV-2 S and N as well as four spike pools from common cold coronaviruses. Ficoll-Paque Plus gradient centrifugation was used to isolate PBMCs from whole blood, and the isolated PBMCs were then either used fresh or cryopreserved at -140C. Each culture condition was generally run in triplicate wells. The leukapheresis product used for the unexposed donors was purchased from a commercial source.

These data belong to a study of vaccination and CD4 T cells after COVID-19 (dated by TCRdb to the early 2020s). About the investigation overall: The convalescent cohort included six males and four females, with two Hispanic individuals, seven Caucasians, two Asians and one multiracial person. Participants got two doses of the Pfizer-BioNTech BNT162b2 vaccine (n=8) or two doses of the Moderna mRNA-1273 vaccine (n=2). Post-COVID blood samples were collected from convalescent patients a median of about 92 days after diagnosis, with a range of about 35 to 180 days. The time from the second vaccine dose to post-vaccine blood sampling had a median of around 72 days and ranged from about 12 to 241 days. For stimulating the cultures, overlapping spike peptide pools were used, derived from SARS-CoV-2 as well as from the common cold coronaviruses HCoV-NL63, HCoV-OC43 and HCoV-229E. As controls, cultures received a CEFX viral epitope pool (the positive control), an HIV-1 Nef peptide pool (the negative control), or no peptide at all. In ten to eleven COVID-19 convalescent patients and a handful of infection-naive healthy vaccine recipients, the spike-specific CD4+ TCR repertoire before mRNA vaccination was compared with the repertoire after mRNA vaccination. An earlier paper using these donors assessed, at the TCR clonotype level, memory CD4+ T cell crossreactivity between SARS-CoV-2 and common cold coronavirus spike proteins. What the study reported, not specific to this receptor: The median number of SARS-CoV-2-reactive clonotypes rose from 20 to 25 after infection to 38 after vaccination, but the change was not significant. The study included relatively few convalescent patients and did not analyze early timepoints after natural infection. In convalescent patients, nearly all vaccine-specific clones (304 of 307) were found to be mono-reactive for SARS-CoV-2 spike rather than cross-reactive with common cold coronaviruses. Among the post-vaccine SARS-CoV-2-reactive clones in convalescent patients, a median around 90% showed up only after vaccination, which suggests vaccine-specific priming.

Preparation of the library involved PCR. DNA from cultured CD4+ T cells underwent TCR sequencing with the Oncomine TCR Beta short-read assay at the Johns Hopkins FTIC core. The QIAamp micro DNA kit was used to extract genomic DNA from the cultured CD4+ T cells. Oncomine TCR Beta libraries from cultured CD4+ T cells were pooled using unique dual indexes and sequenced on an Illumina iSeq 100. In the original analysis: Non-productive sequences were filtered out, and CDR3s that did not start with C, did not end with F or W, or were shorter than 7 amino acids were discarded. The MANAFEST web application identified antigen-specific clonotypes by comparing peptide-stimulated wells against reference wells and other culture wells. For a clone to be called positive, the clone needed an FDR below 0.05, an odds ratio above 5, and a productive frequency above 0.1% in at least two of three replicate wells. Clonotypes that were significantly expanded in both SARS-CoV-2 spike wells and at least one common cold coronavirus spike condition were defined as cross-reactive. CDR3 homology was assessed with Levenshtein distances (stringdist) and unrooted phylogenetic trees (ape) in R version 3.6.1. Starting from the raw public reads, TCRdb applied fastp trimming at Q25, assembled clones with MiXCR and retained in-frame beta chains. CDR3 protein duplicates are merged, each entry listing the most common genes and DNA. The V and J calls come from TCRdb's annotation, not from the publication. The sample yields some 7,000 distinct CDR3 sequences; roughly two fifths were counted once. The top ten clones comprise less than 25% of the sample.

CDR1 is given as GTSNPN and CDR2 as SVGIG, both from the germline V gene (reference sequence). Measured from the cysteine to the phenylalanine, the CDR3 is 13 residues long. Of all the DNA, just the CDR3 is kept, 39 bases in frame from base 1. V is shortened by 3 bases, J by 1 base, and the region joining them spans 7 bases. The specimen was CD4+ T cells from blood, cultured in vitro. The sequence is built from TRBV30 and TRBJ1-5; no confident D gene assignment can be made. This receptor was identified in a human donor in good health. The DNA sequence reads TGTGCCTGGAGGATGAACAGCAATCAGCCCCAGCATTTT. This yields the protein CAWRMNSNQPQHF.